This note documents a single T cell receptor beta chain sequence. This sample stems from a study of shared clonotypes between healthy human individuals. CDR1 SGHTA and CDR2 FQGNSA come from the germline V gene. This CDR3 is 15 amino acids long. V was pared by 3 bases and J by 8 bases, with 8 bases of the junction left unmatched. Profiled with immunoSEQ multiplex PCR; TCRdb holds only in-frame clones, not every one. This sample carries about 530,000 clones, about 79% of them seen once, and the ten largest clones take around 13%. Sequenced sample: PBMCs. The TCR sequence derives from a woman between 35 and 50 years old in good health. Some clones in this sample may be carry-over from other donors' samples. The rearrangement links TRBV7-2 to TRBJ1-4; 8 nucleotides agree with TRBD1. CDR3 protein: CASSFRTGQGEKLFF. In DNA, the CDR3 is TGTGCCAGCAGCTTTCGGACAGGGCAAGGGGAAAAACTGTTTTTT.